These 18 T cell receptor beta chains were sequenced from one sample in a study of cytomegalovirus exposure and HLA in healthy donors. PCR amplification relied on 60 Vbeta primers (plus 13 Jbeta primers). Method: immunoSEQ multiplex PCR; TCRdb's copy keeps in-frame clones and lacks some. The sample yields 30,000 to 45,000 clones, 86% seen once. The sequenced sample consisted of PBMCs. The receptors here all came from a woman between 40 and 55 years old in good health and CMV-seropositive.

The chain carries TRBV7-6 and TRBJ2-7, with 9 bases fitting TRBD2. Trimming at V came to 1 base and at J to 3 bases, leaving 10 bases not matched to a gene. CDR1 and CDR2 from the germline V gene are SGHVS and FNYEAQ. The CDR3 is made up of 17 amino acids. CDR3 protein: CASSLEAGGTAFYEQYF. CDR3 in DNA: TGTGCCAGCAGCTTAGAGGCGGGGGGGACAGCCTTCTACGAGCAGTACTTC.

This CDR3 is CASSLGTGDLGDTQYF. The CDR3 DNA sequence: TGCGCCAGCAGCTTGGGGACAGGGGACCTTGGAGATACGCAGTATTTT. The rearrangement joins TRBV5-1 to TRBJ2-3, with 9 bases fitting TRBD1. The CDR3 runs 16 residues. J lost 5 bases, V lost 0 bases, and 7 bases had no gene match. Germline assignment: CDR1 SGHRS and CDR2 YFSETQ.

As DNA, the CDR3 is TGTGCCAGCACCTCCGGTAGGGGGACGGCTGGAAACACCATATATTTT. This encodes CASTSGRGTAGNTIYF. This sequence joins TRBV11-2 and TRBJ1-3, with D perhaps matching TRBD1 (6 bases). The germline V gene has CDR1 SGHAT and CDR2 FQNNGV. V shed 7 bases and J shed 2 bases, with 18 bases lying between them. There are 16 residues in the CDR3.

The chain is built from TRBV5-1 and TRBJ2-1, with TRBD2 identical over 12 bases. V was pared by 0 bases and J by 7 bases, with 5 bases of the junction left unmatched. Germline-derived CDR1 and CDR2 are SGHRS and YFSETQ. CDR3 length equals 16 residues. The CDR3 loop reads CASSLGASGGANEQFF. The CDR3 DNA reads as TGCGCCAGCAGCTTGGGTGCTAGCGGGGGGGCGAATGAGCAGTTCTTC.

This clone was seen only once. The chain has TRBV5-6 and TRBJ2-7, with a possible D match to TRBD2 (7 bases). Germline CDR1 reads SGHDT; CDR2 reads YYEEEE. V gave up 2 bases and J gave up 5 bases, with 17 bases separating them. CDR3 length: 15 amino acids. The CDR3 nucleotides read TGTGCCAGCAGCTTTAGCTGGGGGGGGCTGGACGAGCAGTACTTC. Translated, it gives CASSFSWGGLDEQYF. The whole variable domain, remainder taken from reference TRBV5-6 and TRBJ2-7, is DAGVTQSPTHLIKTRGQQVTLRCSPKSGHDTVSWYQQALGQGPQFIFQYYEEEERQRGNFPDRFSGHQFPNYSSELNVNALLLGDSALYLCASSFSWGGLDEQYFGPGTRLTVT.

Only one count was recorded for this clone. V is TRBV5-1 and J is TRBJ2-5; 9 bases line up with TRBD2. Germline CDR1 and CDR2: SGHRS and YFSETQ. Losses at the gene ends were 4 bases for V and 5 bases for J; bases not matched to a gene: 9. The CDR3 covers 15 residues. CDR3 residues: CASSPGGAGGETQYF. CDR3 sequence (DNA): TGCGCCAGCAGCCCGGGAGGAGCGGGGGGTGAGACCCAGTACTTC. Full variable domain (remainder filled in from reference TRBV5-1 and TRBJ2-5): KAGVTQTPRYLIKTRGQQVTLSCSPISGHRSVSWYQQTPGQGLQFLFEYFSETQRNKGNFPGRFSGRQFSNSRSEMNVSTLELGDSALYLCASSPGGAGGETQYFGPGTRLLVL.

V is TRBV7-9 and J is TRBJ1-1; 9 bases match TRBD1. From germline, CDR1 is SEHNR and CDR2 FQNEAQ (reference sequence). Germline trimming cut 4 bases from V and 11 bases from J; bases unmatched to any gene: 14. The CDR3 extends over 15 amino acids. CDR3 in DNA: TGTGCCAGCAGCTCTGACGCGACAGGGGGGGTGGGGGCTTTCTTT. It codes for CASSSDATGGVGAFF.

The chain has TRBV5-6 and TRBJ2-7, with D perhaps TRBD2 (5 bases). With 0 bases removed from V and 5 bases from J, the gap between germline ends came to 15 bases. CDR1 and CDR2 (germline): SGHDT, YYEEEE. CDR3 length: 15 residues. The CDR3, as DNA: TGTGCCAGCAGCTTGGGTGCGGGCATGTCGCACGAGCAGTACTTC. This translates into CASSLGAGMSHEQYF. The full variable domain, rest sourced from reference TRBV5-6 and TRBJ2-7, is DAGVTQSPTHLIKTRGQQVTLRCSPKSGHDTVSWYQQALGQGPQFIFQYYEEEERQRGNFPDRFSGHQFPNYSSELNVNALLLGDSALYLCASSLGAGMSHEQYFGPGTRLTVT.

This chain joins TRBV4-2 and TRBJ1-5, with a weak D call TRBD1 (6 bases). The germline V gene has CDR1 LGHNA and CDR2 YNFKEQ. V was cut by 0 bases and J by 6 bases, with 12 bases left in between. The CDR3 consists of 15 residues. CDR3 sequence reads: CASSQEWGQSQPQHF. CDR3 DNA: TGTGCCAGCAGCCAAGAATGGGGGCAGAGTCAGCCCCAGCATTTT.

A few counts support this clone. This chain joins TRBV5-1 and TRBJ1-2, with a weak D call TRBD1 (6 bases). The germline gives CDR1 SGHRS, CDR2 YFSETQ. The CDR3 totals 13 residues. Trimming took off 5 bases at V and 3 bases at J, with 11 bases between the two ends. The DNA of the CDR3 is TGCGCCAGCAGTCCGGACAGCGACTATGGCTACACCTTC. It is translated as CASSPDSDYGYTF.

The CDR3 coding sequence is TGTGCCAGCAGCGTATCCGGGACAACGGAAGAGACCCAGTACTTC. This codes for CASSVSGTTEETQYF. The rearrangement links TRBV9 to TRBJ2-5; tentative D call: TRBD1 (6 bases). The V gene's germline CDR1 is SGDLS and CDR2 YYNGEE. Trimming pared 1 base from V and 3 bases from J, leaving 13 bases between. The CDR3 is 15 amino acids.

The V and J genes are TRBV5-4 and TRBJ1-6; the match to TRBD1 covers 8 bases. The V gene end was trimmed by 4 bases and the J gene end by 9 bases; junction bases not matched to a gene: 6. The CDR3 is 14 amino acids. Germline V gene lookup returns CDR1 SGHNT and CDR2 YYREEE (reference sequence). CDR3 protein: CASSLDRESSPLHF. The DNA of the CDR3 is TGTGCCAGCAGCCTGGACAGGGAATCTTCACCCCTCCACTTT. The complete variable domain, with remaining parts taken from reference TRBV5-4 and TRBJ1-6, reads ETGVTQSPTHLIKTRGQQVTLRCSSQSGHNTVSWYQQALGQGPQFIFQYYREEENGRGNFPPRFSGLQFPNYSSELNVNALELDDSALYLCASSLDRESSPLHFGNGTRLTVT.

This clone has just a few counts. The J gene is TRBJ2-5, the V gene TRBV5-1; D ambiguous. This CDR3 is 15 amino acids long. The germline gives CDR1 SGHRS, CDR2 YFSETQ. The V end was cut by 5 bases, the J end by 2 bases, with 16 bases between. Here the CDR3 reads CASSPARVAQETQYF. In DNA form, the CDR3 reads TGCGCCAGCAGTCCGGCACGGGTGGCACAAGAGACCCAGTACTTC.

V is TRBV5-8 and J is TRBJ2-5, with a weak D call TRBD1 (5 bases). CDR3 length: 17 amino acids. V lost 0 bases to trimming and J lost 7 bases, with 22 bases between them. Germline-derived CDR1 and CDR2 are SGHTS and YDEGEE. CDR3 loop: CASSLVITGSIGRTQYF. The CDR3 DNA reads as TGTGCCAGCAGCTTGGTTATCACAGGCTCGATCGGCAGGACCCAGTACTTC.

DNA for the CDR3: TGTGCCAGCAGCGATACAGGGGGCTTCTCCTACAATGAGCAGTTCTTC. The encoded protein is CASSDTGGFSYNEQFF. J is TRBJ2-1 and V is TRBV7-9; 9 nucleotides match TRBD1. Trimming at V came to 5 bases and at J to 0 bases, leaving 5 bases not matched to a gene. Germline lookup yields CDR1 SEHNR and CDR2 FQNEAQ (reference sequence). The CDR3 sequence is 16 residues long. Supplemented by reference TRBV7-9 and TRBJ2-1, the full variable domain reads DTGVSQNPRHKITKRGQNVTFRCDPISEHNRLYWYRQTLGQGPEFLTYFQNEAQLEKSRLLSDRFSAERPKGSFSTLEIQRTEQGDSAMYLCASSDTGGFSYNEQFFGPGTRLTVL.

V is TRBV30 and J is TRBJ1-2; weak D call: TRBD1 (5 bases). The germline CDR1 and CDR2 sequences are GTSNPN and SVGIG (reference sequence). The V gene lost 2 bases and the J gene lost 4 bases, with 14 bases spanning the gap. CDR3 size: 14 residues. CDR3 coding DNA: TGTGCCTGGAGTCCAGGGATCGGCCGCTATGGCTACACCTTC. This sequence encodes CAWSPGIGRYGYTF.

The V and J genes are TRBV30 and TRBJ1-4; D perhaps matches TRBD1 (6 bases). V lost 4 bases, J lost 4 bases, and 16 bases lay in between. CDR1 and CDR2 from the germline V gene are GTSNPN and SVGIG (reference sequence). The CDR3 length is 15 residues. CDR3 sequence (DNA): TGTGCCTGGAACCGCCGCGGACAGCTTAATGAAAAACTGTTTTTT. The encoded protein is CAWNRRGQLNEKLFF.

This chain joins TRBV11-2 and TRBJ1-1; D gene uncertain. V was pared by 1 base and J by 6 bases, with 9 bases between. The CDR3 covers 13 residues. The germline V gene has CDR1 SGHAT and CDR2 FQNNGV. CDR3 loop: CASSLGGLAEAFF. The CDR3 DNA is TGTGCCAGCAGCTTAGGTGGGCTTGCTGAAGCTTTCTTT.